Each of the 11 T cell receptor beta chains below was sequenced from the same sample in a study of T cell clonotyping in hematopoietic cell transplantation. Here immunoSEQ multiplex PCR was the method, and the copy in TCRdb shows in-frame clones only, minus some. The table shows 10,000 to 15,000 clones, with roughly nine tenths occurring only once. Input material: peripheral blood mononuclear cells. Every receptor here comes from a human donor who either received an allogeneic hematopoietic cell transplant for a myeloid malignancy or was a related donor (not recorded which). Some clones in this sample may be carry-over from other donors' samples.

The gene calls are TRBV14 and TRBJ2-7; D not resolved. Trimming left V 4 bases short and J 1 base short, with 11 bases between. Germline V CDR1 and CDR2: SGHDN, FVKESK. This CDR3 comprises 14 residues. CDR3 region: CASSLGVGSYEQYF. The CDR3 nucleotides read TGTGCCAGCAGCCTCGGAGTGGGATCCTACGAGCAGTACTTC.

This clone was found a few times. V is TRBV25-1 and J is TRBJ1-2, with 7 positions matching TRBD1. The CDR3 is made up of 12 amino acids. Trimming took 7 bases from V and 6 from J; bases not matched to a gene: 5. Germline V gene lookup returns CDR1 MGHDK and CDR2 SYGVNS. The CDR3 region has the DNA TGTGCCAGCACGACAGGGACGCATGGCTACACCTTC. Its translation: CASTTGTHGYTF.

The V and J genes are TRBV6-1 and TRBJ2-4; no definite D call. The length of the CDR3 is 17 residues. Germline-derived CDR1 and CDR2 are MNHNS and SASEGT. V shed 4 bases and J shed 0 bases, with 16 bases lying between them. This chain's CDR3 is CASSAVGWAGAKNIQYF. CDR3 coding DNA: TGTGCCAGCAGTGCCGTGGGATGGGCTGGAGCCAAAAACATTCAGTACTTC.

V gene TRBV29-1 combines with J gene TRBJ1-1, with D unresolved. Germline CDR1 is SQVTM and CDR2 is ANQGSEA. V was trimmed by 4 bases and J by 5 bases, leaving 8 bases between them. The CDR3 is 11 amino acids. Written as DNA, the CDR3 is TGCAGCGTTGTTGGAGGGACTGAAGCTTTCTTT. Its protein is CSVVGGTEAFF.

For the CDR3, the DNA is TGCAGCGTCTCGAATCCCGGGGAGCTGTTTTTT. Translated, it gives CSVSNPGELFF. This chain connects TRBV29-1 to TRBJ2-2; D is undetermined. The germline V gene encodes CDR1 SQVTM and CDR2 ANQGSEA. The CDR3 sequence is 11 residues long. Trimming removed 6 bases from V and 6 bases from J, with 8 bases in between.

The chain recombines TRBV5-4 with TRBJ1-1, with D possibly matching TRBD1 (6 bases). With 0 bases removed from V and 4 bases from J, the gap between germline ends came to 13 bases. The CDR3 consists of 15 residues. Germline V lookup: CDR1 SGHNT, CDR2 YYREEE (reference sequence). The CDR3 DNA is TGTGCCAGCAGCTTGGCGACGGGGGCGGGCACTGAAGCTTTCTTT. Amino acids: CASSLATGAGTEAFF. Drawing the rest from reference TRBV5-4 and TRBJ1-1, the complete variable domain is ETGVTQSPTHLIKTRGQQVTLRCSSQSGHNTVSWYQQALGQGPQFIFQYYREEENGRGNFPPRFSGLQFPNYSSELNVNALELDDSALYLCASSLATGAGTEAFFGQGTRLTVV.

This clone was seen only once. The chain links TRBV25-1 to TRBJ2-7; D unclear. The CDR3 extends over 17 amino acids. V gave up 1 base and J gave up 0 bases, with 16 bases separating them. Germline V CDR1 and CDR2: MGHDK, SYGVNS. The CDR3 region is CASSELRPGSFSYEQYF. For the CDR3, the DNA is TGTGCCAGCAGTGAATTAAGGCCCGGGTCCTTCTCCTACGAGCAGTACTTC.

The chain combines TRBV7-6 with TRBJ2-1; 11 nucleotides agree with TRBD2. Germline V gene lookup returns CDR1 SGHVS and CDR2 FNYEAQ. V gave up 0 bases and J gave up 1 base; unmatched junction bases: 5. The CDR3 is 18 amino acids. The CDR3 here is CASSLALAGAASYNEQFF. The DNA of the CDR3 is TGTGCCAGCAGCTTAGCACTAGCGGGGGCCGCATCCTACAATGAGCAGTTCTTC.

This chain uses TRBV19 with TRBJ2-7; D gene unclear. The germline V gene has CDR1 LNHDA and CDR2 SQIVND (reference sequence). CDR3 length equals 13 residues. The V gene lost 7 bases and the J gene lost 4 bases, with 14 bases spanning the gap. This CDR3 reads CASTEVPGYEQYF. CDR3 sequence (DNA): TGTGCCAGTACAGAGGTCCCTGGGTACGAGCAGTACTTC.

The chain employs TRBV6-6 and TRBJ2-5, with D possibly being TRBD1 or TRBD2 (7 bases each). This CDR3 has 12 residues. The germline gives CDR1 MNHNY, CDR2 SVGAGI (reference sequence). The germline V and J ends were trimmed by 11 bases and 3 bases, with 13 bases remaining between them. CDR3 protein: CAAGDSEETQYF. DNA of the CDR3: TGTGCCGCGGGGGACAGCGAAGAGACCCAGTACTTC.

The chain couples TRBV7-9 to TRBJ1-3; D may be TRBD1 (6 bases). V lost 6 bases and J 4 bases, leaving 25 bases between the germline ends. This CDR3 spans 18 amino acids. Germline lookup yields CDR1 SEHNR and CDR2 FQNEAQ (reference sequence). The DNA for the CDR3 is TGTGCCAGCAGACCCCCAATGGGTATGCCAGGGGACGGAAACACCATATATTTT. Its translation: CASRPPMGMPGDGNTIYF.